This T cell receptor beta chain was obtained from a study of blood T cell repertoires in COVID-19. Looking at the study overall: From T cells, B-cell-depleted T cells, or PBMCs came the material, which was cDNA or gDNA.

TCRdb keeps only in-frame clones here, not all; method: immunoSEQ multiplex PCR. The sample lists roughly 97,000 clones; about 80% were seen once. Germline V gives CDR1 MNHNS, CDR2 SASEGT. V was shortened by 1 base and J by 2 bases, with 3 bases between the two germline ends. The CDR3 is 12 amino acids. Sequenced sample: peripheral blood. This sequence originates from a man between 60 and 70 years old with acute or convalescent COVID-19. V is TRBV6-1 and J is TRBJ2-7; no clear D. CDR3 bases: TGTGCCAGCAGTGAAGTCGCCTACGAGCAGTACTTC. Translation: CASSEVAYEQYF.